This TCR beta chain was sequenced during a study of monozygotic twins with inflammatory bowel disease. Notes on the study in general: IBD patients shared fewer clonotypes with other individuals than healthy twins, especially patients with disease activity signs. Any single strong signal or clonotype tied to IBD lacked support.

TCRdb re-called the 5' RACE reads, yielding one record per CDR3 amino acid sequence without DNA. In total, the table holds about 380,000 distinct CDR3 sequences. To note about this clonotype: Its antigen is currently unknown.

The CDR3 spans 16 residues. The clonotype comes from a human donor with ulcerative colitis or Crohn's disease, or a healthy co-twin of an affected twin (not recorded which). What was sequenced was blood. The chain recombines TRBV12-3 or TRBV12-4 with TRBJ1-3. The CDR3 region is CASSSRRVSSGNTIYF.